The 2 T cell receptor beta chains below come from one sample, sequenced in a study of metastatic and nonmetastatic thyroid tumors. TCRdb re-called clones from the PCR reads using MiXCR. Here the sample spans about 27,000 clones, about 15% being singletons. Among the patients, none had received any treatment before thyroid surgery. Sequenced material: blood. These TCRs come from a male donor with papillary thyroid cancer or a benign thyroid nodule (not recorded which). Some clones in this sample may be carry-over from other donors' samples.

This clone was recorded at least ten times. A much larger clone is a single base away; this may be a read error. This sample also contains other DNA sequences that code for the same CDR3. The chain couples TRBV7-3 to TRBJ2-3, with 9 nucleotides matching TRBD1. The CDR3 has 13 amino acids. Germline V gives CDR1 SGHTA, CDR2 FQGTGA. CDR3: CASSLIGGTGRYF. The DNA of the CDR3 is TGCGCCAGCAGCTTAATCGGCGGGACAGGGAGGTATTTT.

This clone was detected ten times or more. V gene TRBV10-2 combines with J gene TRBJ2-3; 13 bases agree with TRBD2. J was trimmed by 6 bases and V by 5 bases; bases with no gene match: 11. The CDR3 totals 17 residues. Germline CDR1 is WSHSY and CDR2 is SAAADI. The CDR3 bases are TGCGCCAGCAGTCCGGGACTAGCGGGGTCGGGGAGGGATACGCAGTATTTT. Translation: CASSPGLAGSGRDTQYF.